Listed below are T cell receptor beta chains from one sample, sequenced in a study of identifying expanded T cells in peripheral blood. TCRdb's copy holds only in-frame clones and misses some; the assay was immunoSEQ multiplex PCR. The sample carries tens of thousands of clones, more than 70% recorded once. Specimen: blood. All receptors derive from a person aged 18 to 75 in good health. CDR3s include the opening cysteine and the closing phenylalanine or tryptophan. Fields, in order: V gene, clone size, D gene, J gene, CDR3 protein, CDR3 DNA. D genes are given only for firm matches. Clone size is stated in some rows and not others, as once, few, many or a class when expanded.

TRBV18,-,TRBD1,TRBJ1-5,CASSGTGGSPNQPQHF,TGTGCCAGCTCGGGGACAGGGGGCTCGCCCAATCAGCCCCAGCATTTT
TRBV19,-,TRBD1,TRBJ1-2,CASSRDSFYGYTF,TGTGCCAGTAGCAGGGACAGTTTCTATGGCTACACCTTC
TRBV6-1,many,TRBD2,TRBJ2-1,CASSELAGSYNEQFF,TGTGCCAGCAGTGAACTAGCGGGCTCCTACAATGAGCAGTTCTTC
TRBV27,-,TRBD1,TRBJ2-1,CASSLSTGGEQFF,TGTGCCAGCAGTTTATCGACAGGGGGCGAGCAGTTCTTC
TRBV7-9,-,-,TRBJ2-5,CASDIWGETQYF,TGTGCCAGCGACATCTGGGGAGAGACCCAGTACTTC
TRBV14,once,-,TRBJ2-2,CASSQSHGTEALRTGELFF,TGTGCCAGCAGCCAAAGCCATGGGACGGAGGCTTTGAGAACCGGGGAGCTGTTTTTT
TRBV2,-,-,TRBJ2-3,CASSDWGRRDTQYF,TGTGCCAGCAGCGATTGGGGGCGCAGAGATACGCAGTATTTT
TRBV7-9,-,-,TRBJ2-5,CASSYREGERETQYF,TGTGCCAGCAGCTACCGCGAGGGGGAGCGGGAGACCCAGTACTTC
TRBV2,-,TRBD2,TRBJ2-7,CASEGRGVSYEQYF,TGTGCCAGCGAAGGGCGGGGGGTTTCCTACGAGCAGTACTTC
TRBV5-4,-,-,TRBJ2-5,CASTSGGRQETQYF,TGTGCCAGCACCTCTGGAGGCAGACAAGAGACCCAGTACTTC
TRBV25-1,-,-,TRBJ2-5,CASSGLWGQKQETQYF,TGTGCCAGCAGTGGCCTCTGGGGGCAGAAACAAGAGACCCAGTACTTC
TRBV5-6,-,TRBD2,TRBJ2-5,CASIISGGARETQYF,TGTGCCAGCATCATTAGCGGGGGGGCCCGAGAGACCCAGTACTTC
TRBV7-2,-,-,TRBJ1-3,CASSLDGNSGNTIYF,TGTGCCAGCAGCTTGGACGGCAACTCTGGAAACACCATATATTTT
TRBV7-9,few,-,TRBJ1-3,CASSRVGGNTIYF,TGTGCCAGCAGCAGAGTGGGCGGAAACACCATATATTTT
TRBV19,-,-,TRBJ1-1,CASSIVTGTEAFF,TGTGCCAGTAGTATAGTTACAGGCACTGAAGCTTTCTTT
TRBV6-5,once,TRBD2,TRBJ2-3,CASSYEPGGQIDTQYF,TGTGCCAGCAGTTACGAGCCGGGGGGGCAAATAGATACGCAGTATTTT
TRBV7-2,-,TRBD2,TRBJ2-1,CASKGGGPSSYNEQFF,TGTGCCAGCAAGGGCGGGGGGCCCAGCTCCTACAATGAGCAGTTCTTC
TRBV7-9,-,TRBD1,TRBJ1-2,CASSLGTGAYGYTF,TGTGCCAGCAGCTTAGGAACAGGGGCCTATGGCTACACCTTC
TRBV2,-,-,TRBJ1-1,CASNQGQNTEAFF,TGTGCCAGCAATCAGGGACAGAACACTGAAGCTTTCTTT
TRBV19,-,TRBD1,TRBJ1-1,CASSIGTVGTEAFF,TGTGCCAGTAGTATTGGGACAGTAGGGACTGAAGCTTTCTTT